These T cell receptor beta chains were read from a single sample in a study of response to subunit inactivated influenza vaccine. TCRdb re-analysed the RT-PCR reads in MiXCR, keeping a single row per CDR3 protein. The sample holds about 300,000 distinct CDR3 sequences, 21% seen once. The material was PBMCs from blood, obtained 21 months after vaccination. These receptor sequences come from a man aged 50-75 years who received an inactivated influenza vaccine. CDR3s include the opening cysteine and the closing phenylalanine or tryptophan. The order of the fields is CDR3 protein, V gene, clone size. Clone size is shown for a subset of rows, as once, few, many or a class of expanded clone.

cdr3_aa: CASSYSIGLSNEQFF; v_call: TRBV6-5; clone_size: -
cdr3_aa: CASSFGPYTGELFF; v_call: TRBV6-2/TRBV6-3; clone_size: many
cdr3_aa: CASSSSGQPYQPQHF; v_call: TRBV7-2; clone_size: -
cdr3_aa: CASRDIFTGELFF; v_call: TRBV6-2/TRBV6-3; clone_size: -
cdr3_aa: CASSLGDSPGNTIYF; v_call: TRBV19; clone_size: few
cdr3_aa: CASSPPVGTGTYGYTF; v_call: TRBV18; clone_size: -
cdr3_aa: CASSYPRRGSSNEQFF; v_call: TRBV6-5; clone_size: -
cdr3_aa: CASSLSLAGRITGELFF; v_call: TRBV11-2; clone_size: many
cdr3_aa: CSASQGRQPQHF; v_call: TRBV20-1; clone_size: many
cdr3_aa: CASSQGLVGLDSYEQYF; v_call: TRBV4-3; clone_size: -